Below, 27 T cell receptor beta chains from the same sample are listed, as sequenced in a study of metastatic and nonmetastatic thyroid tumors. Every patient underwent thyroid surgery untreated. TCRdb recomputed clones from the PCR reads via MiXCR. The repertoire holds about 13,000 clones, with 24% as singletons. The sample taken for sequencing was blood. Every receptor here comes from a male donor with papillary thyroid cancer or a benign thyroid nodule (not recorded which). Some clones in this sample may be carry-over from other donors' samples.

The rearrangement uses TRBV27 and TRBJ2-1, with 8 bases lining up with TRBD1. CDR1 MNHEY and CDR2 SMNVEV come from the germline V gene (reference sequence). V gave up 4 bases and J gave up 16 bases; unmatched junction bases: 9. CDR3 length equals 12 residues. CDR3 nucleotide sequence: TGTGCCAGCAGTTATCCGGGACAGGTAAAATTCTTC. It specifies CASSYPGQVKFF.

This clone was seen a few times. The CDR3 is CASSLAGALDTQYF. The CDR3 DNA reads as TGTGCCAGCAGTCTAGCGGGAGCCTTGGATACGCAGTATTTT. J is TRBJ2-3 and V is TRBV6-1; 10 bases map to TRBD2. The length of the CDR3 is 14 residues. With 5 bases clipped from V and 6 bases from J, the junction kept 5 bases outside the gene matches. Looked up from germline, CDR1 is MNHNS and CDR2 is SASEGT.

This clone was seen a few times. The genes are TRBV4-3 and TRBJ1-4, with no clear D. Germline values: CDR1 LGHNA, CDR2 YSLEER. CDR3 size: 15 residues. V was trimmed by 0 bases and J by 2 bases, leaving 7 bases between them. The CDR3 here is CASSQEVGTNEKLFF. The CDR3 DNA reads TGCGCCAGCAGCCAAGAGGTTGGCACTAATGAAAAACTGTTTTTT.

This clone has just a few counts. J is TRBJ1-2 and V is TRBV6-5; a weak D match, TRBD1 (5 bases). The CDR3 extends over 14 amino acids. CDR1 is MNHEY and CDR2 is SVGAGI in the germline V gene. V lost 0 bases, J lost 4 bases, and 9 bases lay in between. CDR3 in amino acids: CASSYSIDSYGYTF. Written as DNA, the CDR3 is TGTGCCAGCAGTTACTCGATCGACAGCTATGGCTACACCTTC.

CDR3 in amino acids: CASGLVLGQQAYEQYF. CDR3 in DNA: TGTGCTAGTGGTTTGGTACTGGGCCAACAGGCTTACGAGCAGTACTTC. The chain employs TRBV12-5 and TRBJ2-7; weak D call: TRBD1 (5 bases). Per the germline V gene, CDR1 is LGHNT and CDR2 is FRNRAP. The CDR3 spans 16 residues. The V end was cut by 0 bases, the J end by 4 bases, with 16 bases between.

About this clone itself: A read error may account for a junction end that differs from germline. The chain recombines TRBV15 with TRBJ2-7; D tentatively reads TRBD1 or TRBD2 (5 bases each). Germline CDR1 and CDR2: LNHNV and YYDKDF (reference sequence). The CDR3 has 14 amino acids. The CDR3 DNA follows: TGTGCCACCATCAGAGATGGGGGTGGATACGAGCAGTACTTC. Encoded protein: CATIRDGGGYEQYF. The full variable domain, in which reference TRBV15 and TRBJ2-7 provide the parts outside the CDR3, is DAMVIQNPRYQVTQFGKPVTLSCSQTLNHNVMYWYQQKSSQAPKLLFHYYDKDFNNEADTPDNFQSRRPNTSFCFLDIRSPGLGDTAMYLCATIRDGGGYEQYFGPGTRLTVT.

This clone was detected only a few times. The rearrangement links TRBV25-1 to TRBJ2-1, with 9 bases fitting TRBD2. With V trimmed by 5 bases and J by 5 bases, 13 bases remained unmatched. Germline CDR1 and CDR2: MGHDK and SYGVNS. The CDR3 spans 17 residues. In DNA form, the CDR3 reads TGTGCCAGCAGTTCGTCGTGGGCTAGCGGGAACAACAATGAGCAGTTCTTC. Translated: CASSSSWASGNNNEQFF.

In its sample, this clone was seen many times. The chain links TRBV7-2 to TRBJ1-4; no firm D call. Germline CDR1 is SGHTA and CDR2 is FQGNSA. This CDR3 has 15 amino acids. Deletions cut 0 bases from V and 5 bases from J, with 10 bases between. CDR3 amino acids: CASSLASGSNEKLFF. CDR3 nucleotide sequence: TGTGCCAGCAGCTTAGCCTCGGGGTCCAATGAAAAACTGTTTTTT.

This clone has only a few counts. The chain uses TRBV24-1 and TRBJ2-1; TRBD2 aligns across 7 bases. The CDR3 is 14 residues long. V lost 7 bases, J lost 4 bases, and 6 bases stayed unmatched. The V gene's germline CDR1 is KGHDR and CDR2 SFDVKD. CDR3 nucleotides: TGTGCCACCAGCCACCCGGGAGGATACAATGAGCAGTTCTTC. Protein product: CATSHPGGYNEQFF.

The V gene is TRBV5-1, the J gene TRBJ2-1, with 8 bases lining up with TRBD2. This CDR3 is 14 amino acids long. Germline V gene lookup returns CDR1 SGHRS and CDR2 YFSETQ. The trim removed 7 bases at V and 8 bases at J, leaving 11 bases unmatched. The chain's CDR3 is CASSREGLGDEQFF. CDR3 bases: TGCGCCAGCTCCCGGGAGGGGCTTGGGGATGAGCAGTTCTTC. The full variable domain, with the rest looked up from reference TRBV5-1 and TRBJ2-1, is KAGVTQTPRYLIKTRGQQVTLSCSPISGHRSVSWYQQTPGQGLQFLFEYFSETQRNKGNFPGRFSGRQFSNSRSEMNVSTLELGDSALYLCASSREGLGDEQFFGPGTRLTVL.

This clone was seen a few times. One junction end does not reproduce the germline sequence, and a read error may be involved. The V call is TRBV6-1, the J call TRBJ2-7; D possibly uses TRBD1 or TRBD2 (5 bases each). Germline CDR1 reads MNHNS; CDR2 reads SASEGT. The CDR3 runs to 14 residues. This chain's CDR3 is CASSELRGSYEHYF. For the CDR3, the DNA is TGTGCCAGCAGTGAATTGAGGGGCTCCTACGAGCATTACTTC.

This clone was observed a single time. In the same sample, other DNA sequences code for this CDR3. The chain joins TRBV4-1 to TRBJ1-5; D unclear. CDR1 and CDR2 from the germline V gene are MGHRA and YSYEKL. The V end lost 3 bases, the J end lost 2 bases, and 8 bases lay between the germline ends. CDR3 length: 14 amino acids. CDR3 DNA: TGCGCCAGCAGCCAGGAACAACGCAATCAGCCCCAGCATTTT. It is translated as CASSQEQRNQPQHF.

Only one count was recorded for this clone. CDR3 amino acids: CASSHAPGQGTAYEQYF. The CDR3 DNA is TGCGCCAGCAGCCATGCCCCTGGACAGGGTACAGCCTACGAGCAGTACTTC. This chain links TRBV4-1 with TRBJ2-7; the match to TRBD1 covers 8 bases. CDR3 length: 17 amino acids. V lost 3 bases and J lost 2; bases outside the gene matches: 12. The germline CDR1 and CDR2 sequences are MGHRA and YSYEKL.

The gene calls are TRBV7-3 and TRBJ2-5, with D maybe TRBD2 (7 bases). Trimming removed 5 bases from V and 4 bases from J, with 14 bases in between. Germline loops: CDR1 SGHTA, CDR2 FQGTGA. The CDR3 has 14 residues. The CDR3, as DNA: TGTGCCAGCAGCCCAACGGGGGGCCCAGAGACCCAGTACTTC. The encoded protein is CASSPTGGPETQYF.

This clone showed up just a few times. Its ends do not fully match the called genes, so a read error is possible. V and J are TRBV28 and TRBJ2-6, with D perhaps TRBD1 or TRBD2 (5 bases each). There are 13 residues in the CDR3. CDR1 and CDR2 (germline): MDHEN, SYDVKM. CDR3 in amino acids: CASSTGHESRRAF. The CDR3 DNA is TGTGCCAGCAGTACAGGTCATGAGTCGAGGCGGGCTTTC.

This clone was recorded a few times. The chain has TRBV28 and TRBJ2-1, with TRBD2 identical over 9 bases. The V segment lost 7 bases and the J segment 8 bases; nucleotides outside the gene matches: 15. The CDR3 has 16 residues. Germline V lookup: CDR1 MDHEN, CDR2 SYDVKM. CDR3 DNA sequence: TGTGCCAGCACCCAAAGGGCGGGGGGGGTCGTCTATGAGCAGTTCTTC. Its protein product is CASTQRAGGVVYEQFF.

In its sample, this clone was seen a few times. The V and J genes are TRBV6-5 and TRBJ2-1; TRBD2 might be the D (5 bases). Looked up from germline, CDR1 is MNHEY and CDR2 is SVGAGI. Trimming removed 1 base from V and 3 bases from J, with 10 bases in between. The CDR3 totals 15 residues. In DNA, the CDR3 is TGTGCCAGCAGTTACTTGGGTAGCGACTACAATGAGCAGTTCTTC. It is translated as CASSYLGSDYNEQFF.

This clone was observed once. V and J are TRBV6-2 or TRBV6-3 and TRBJ2-1; 10 nucleotides align to TRBD2. V shed 0 bases, J shed 0 bases, and the junction held 8 bases outside the gene matches. CDR3 length equals 19 residues. The germline V gene encodes CDR1 MNHEY and CDR2 SVGEGT. In DNA, the CDR3 is TGTGCCAGCAGTTACTCGAATCTAGCGGGAGTGGTCTCCTACAATGAGCAGTTCTTC. It yields the protein CASSYSNLAGVVSYNEQFF.

This clone was counted only a few times. The V gene is TRBV27, the J gene TRBJ2-7; 9 bases agree with TRBD1. Germline CDR1 reads MNHEY; CDR2 reads SMNVEV (reference sequence). The CDR3 spans 13 residues. V was pared by 5 bases and J by 5 bases, with 4 bases of the junction left unmatched. DNA of the CDR3: TGTGCCAGCAGTAAACAGGGGGCGGACGAGCAGTACTTC. Amino acids: CASSKQGADEQYF.

This clone was counted a few times. V and J are TRBV24-1 and TRBJ1-2; possibly TRBD1 for D (6 bases). CDR1 and CDR2 from the germline V gene are KGHDR and SFDVKD. This CDR3 region has 15 residues. The ends were cut back, 4 bases at V and 5 bases at J, with 16 bases in the middle. The CDR3 DNA is TGTGCCACCAGTGACCCAAGGACAGAGCCTTATGGCTACACCTTC. It is translated as CATSDPRTEPYGYTF.

This clone was seen many times. The rearrangement uses TRBV6-1 and TRBJ2-1; a weak D match, TRBD1 (6 bases). This CDR3 region has 15 residues. The germline V gene has CDR1 MNHNS and CDR2 SASEGT. Trimming took off 6 bases at V and 2 bases at J, with 14 bases between the two ends. The chain's CDR3 is CASRPDRSPYNEQFF. CDR3 bases: TGTGCCAGCAGGCCTGACAGGAGCCCCTACAATGAGCAGTTCTTC.

This clone was counted at least ten times. The gene calls are TRBV7-6 and TRBJ2-2, with TRBD1 matching over 10 bases. Trimming took 4 bases from V and 7 from J; bases not matched to a gene: 6. This CDR3 is built from 15 residues. The germline gives CDR1 SGHVS, CDR2 FNYEAQ. The CDR3 nucleotides read TGTGCCAGCAGCTCGCCGGGACAGGGGTACGGGGAGCTGTTTTTT. It translates to CASSSPGQGYGELFF.

The chain employs TRBV20-1 and TRBJ1-2; tentatively, D is TRBD1 (6 bases). The V end was cut by 0 bases, the J end by 10 bases, with 15 bases between. From germline, CDR1 is DFQATT and CDR2 SNEGSKA (reference sequence). This CDR3 region has 13 residues. CDR3 DNA: TGCAGTGCTAGAGATAAGTGGACAGACCCCTACACCTTC. Amino acids: CSARDKWTDPYTF.

This chain connects TRBV28 to TRBJ1-6; TRBD1 might be the D (6 bases). The V end lost 8 bases, the J end lost 11 bases, and 19 bases lay between the germline ends. This CDR3 region has 14 residues. Germline CDR1 reads MDHEN; CDR2 reads SYDVKM. The CDR3 spells CASWFGGGNTPLHF. The CDR3 region has the DNA TGTGCCAGCTGGTTCGGGGGCGGCAATACACCCCTCCACTTT.

This clone has more than one count but fewer than ten. The chain carries TRBV6-1 and TRBJ1-3, with TRBD1 as a possible D gene (5 bases). Germline V gene lookup returns CDR1 MNHNS and CDR2 SASEGT. This CDR3 is 15 amino acids long. V lost 4 bases to trimming and J lost 0 bases, with 10 bases between them. For the CDR3, the DNA is TGTGCCAGCAGTGTGGCCGGGACCTCTGGAAACACCATATATTTT. The encoded protein is CASSVAGTSGNTIYF.

This clone has a handful of counts. The chain combines TRBV25-1 with TRBJ1-5, with TRBD1 matching 10 bases. The CDR3 runs 17 residues. Germline CDR1 reads MGHDK; CDR2 reads SYGVNS. The trim removed 2 bases at V and 7 bases at J, leaving 11 bases unmatched. The CDR3 is CASSERQGAGGEQPQHF. CDR3 bases: TGTGCCAGCAGTGAACGACAGGGGGCGGGCGGTGAACAGCCCCAGCATTTT.

The rearrangement joins TRBV3-1 to TRBJ1-5; TRBD1 is a possible D gene (6 bases). The CDR3 loop spans 15 amino acids. Trimming removed 3 bases from V and 6 bases from J, with 15 bases in between. Looked up from germline, CDR1 is LGHDT and CDR2 is YNNKEL (reference sequence). The CDR3 region has the DNA TGTGCCAGCAGCCAGGACAGCCGACTGGGTCAGCCCCAGCATTTT. This encodes CASSQDSRLGQPQHF. The full variable domain, completed using reference TRBV3-1 and TRBJ1-5, is DTAVSQTPKYLVTQMGNDKSIKCEQNLGHDTMYWYKQDSKKFLKIMFSYNNKELIINETVPNRFSPKSPDKAHLNLHINSLELGDSAVYFCASSQDSRLGQPQHFGDGTRLSIL.